The 26 T cell receptor beta chains given below trace back to one sample, sequenced in a study of blood T cell repertoires in COVID-19. Method: immunoSEQ multiplex PCR; TCRdb's copy keeps in-frame clones and lacks some. The profile shows about 140,000 clones, approximately 79% of them singletons. Sequenced: peripheral blood. The receptors originated from a man aged 55 to 70 with acute or convalescent COVID-19.

The rearrangement uses TRBV24-1 and TRBJ2-5; the match to TRBD1 covers 7 bases. CDR1 and CDR2 (germline): KGHDR, SFDVKD. The ends lost 3 bases at V and 4 bases at J; junction bases unmatched: 4. This CDR3 region has 14 residues. CDR3 DNA: TGTGCCACCAGTGATACAGGGGCCCGAGAGACCCAGTACTTC. Translation gives CATSDTGARETQYF.

This chain links TRBV7-2 with TRBJ2-3; 9 bases are shared with TRBD1. Germline values: CDR1 SGHTA, CDR2 FQGNSA. V gave up 5 bases and J gave up 3 bases; unmatched junction bases: 6. CDR3 length: 15 residues. The CDR3 here is CASSLQGQGTDTQYF. The CDR3 DNA reads as TGTGCCAGCAGCCTCCAGGGACAGGGAACAGATACGCAGTATTTT. The complete variable domain, with remaining parts taken from reference TRBV7-2 and TRBJ2-3, reads GAGVSQSPSNKVTEKGKDVELRCDPISGHTALYWYRQSLGQGLEFLIYFQGNSAPDKSGLPSDRFSAERTGGSVSTLTIQRTQQEDSAVYLCASSLQGQGTDTQYFGPGTRLTVL.

The V gene is TRBV6-2 or TRBV6-3, the J gene TRBJ1-2, with 9 bases fitting TRBD1. Germline CDR1 and CDR2: MNHEY and SVGEGT. The CDR3 consists of 15 residues. After removal of 5 bases from V and 5 bases from J, the junction contained 9 bases not matched to a gene. CDR3 sequence (DNA): TGTGCCAGCAGTACCCACAGGGGGCCAGAGTATGGCTACACCTTC. Amino acid sequence: CASSTHRGPEYGYTF.

The chain has TRBV4-2 and TRBJ1-4, with 10 bases aligning to TRBD1. Germline V gene lookup returns CDR1 LGHNA and CDR2 YNFKEQ. The CDR3 is 15 residues long. V gave up 3 bases and J gave up 5 bases; unmatched junction bases: 3. CDR3 DNA: TGTGCCAGCAGCCAGGGGACAGGGGACAATGAAAAACTGTTTTTT. Amino acids: CASSQGTGDNEKLFF.

The chain recombines TRBV6-6 with TRBJ1-1, with 8 bases lining up with TRBD1. The V gene's germline CDR1 is MNHNY and CDR2 SVGAGI (reference sequence). CDR3 size: 15 residues. After removal of 5 bases from V and 0 bases from J, the junction contained 5 bases not matched to a gene. The CDR3 sequence: CASSDGQGLNTEAFF. For the CDR3, the DNA is TGTGCCAGCAGTGACGGACAGGGTTTGAACACTGAAGCTTTCTTT.

This sequence joins TRBV18 and TRBJ1-2, with 9 bases aligning to TRBD1. The V gene end was trimmed by 4 bases and the J gene end by 2 bases; junction bases not matched to a gene: 2. This CDR3 spans 14 amino acids. Germline V gives CDR1 KGHSH, CDR2 LQKENI. CDR3 nucleotides: TGTGCCAGCTCACGAGGACAGGGGAACTATGGCTACACCTTC. The encoded protein is CASSRGQGNYGYTF.

This chain links TRBV9 with TRBJ2-7, with D maybe TRBD2 (5 bases). The CDR3 contains 14 residues. Germline CDR1 SGDLS, CDR2 YYNGEE. V lost 4 bases and J lost 7, with 18 bases in between. CDR3 loop: CASSPRDPGLEQYF. The CDR3 coding sequence is TGTGCCAGCAGCCCCCGGGATCCCGGGTTGGAGCAGTACTTC.

The chain couples TRBV3-1 (or the pseudogene TRBV3-2) to TRBJ1-3; TRBD1 might be the D (6 bases). The germline V and J ends were trimmed by 4 bases and 2 bases, with 12 bases remaining between them. Germline V gene lookup returns CDR1 LGHDT and CDR2 YNNKEL (reference sequence). The CDR3 runs to 15 residues. The CDR3 bases are TGTGCCAGCAGCCTCCACAGGGACGCTGGAAACACCATATATTTT. Protein product: CASSLHRDAGNTIYF.

This chain joins TRBV7-2 and TRBJ1-2; D might be TRBD1 (6 bases). Germline CDR1 and CDR2: SGHTA and FQGNSA. There are 14 residues in the CDR3. The V and J ends lost 5 bases and 5 bases respectively, with 15 bases between them. In DNA, the CDR3 is TGTGCCAGCAGCCCTGGACAGTTTGAATATGGCTACACCTTC. It codes for CASSPGQFEYGYTF.

This rearrangement joins TRBV28 to TRBJ1-2, with 8 bases that match TRBD1. Germline-derived CDR1 and CDR2 are MDHEN and SYDVKM. CDR3 size: 13 residues. Trimming at V came to 9 bases and at J to 3 bases, leaving 6 bases not matched to a gene. The CDR3 nucleotides read TGTGCCAGTAAAGGACAGGGCGACTATGGCTACACCTTC. Protein product: CASKGQGDYGYTF.

The chain has TRBV28 and TRBJ2-2; a possible D gene is TRBD2 (6 bases). V lost 5 bases and J lost 5, with 12 bases in between. The CDR3 is 14 residues long. The germline CDR1 and CDR2 sequences are MDHEN and SYDVKM. CDR3 in amino acids: CASSPVGRTGELFF. CDR3 nucleotides: TGTGCCAGCAGTCCCGTCGGGAGAACCGGGGAGCTGTTTTTT.

This clone was seen just once. The CDR3: CSVDRQHAGGEQFF. Here the CDR3 DNA reads TGCAGCGTTGACCGGCAGCACGCCGGGGGTGAGCAGTTCTTC. This chain joins TRBV29-1 and TRBJ2-1, with TRBD2 as a possible D gene (6 bases). Trimming left V 3 bases short and J 9 bases short, with 18 bases between. The CDR3 extends over 14 amino acids. Per the germline V gene, CDR1 is SQVTM and CDR2 is ANQGSEA.

The V call is TRBV19, the J call TRBJ2-1, with TRBD2 identical over 8 bases. Unmatched junction bases numbered 6, after V lost 0 bases and J lost 8 bases. CDR1 is LNHDA, CDR2 SQIVND, per germline (reference sequence). The CDR3 has 15 amino acids. The DNA for the CDR3 is TGTGCCAGTAGTATAGAGAGTAGCGGGATCCATGAGCAGTTCTTC. The encoded protein is CASSIESSGIHEQFF.

V and J are TRBV6-2 or TRBV6-3 and TRBJ2-3, with D possibly being TRBD2 (6 bases). The CDR3 is 12 residues long. V lost 3 bases and J 8 bases, leaving 9 bases between the germline ends. Germline-derived CDR1 and CDR2 are MNHEY and SVGEGT. CDR3 region: CASSYPGGTQYF. The CDR3 region has the DNA TGTGCCAGCAGTTATCCCGGGGGTACGCAGTATTTT.

CDR3 residues: CASSIDGGNQPQHF. The DNA of the CDR3 is TGTGCCAGTAGTATAGACGGAGGCAATCAGCCCCAGCATTTT. This chain connects TRBV19 to TRBJ1-5; D gene unclear. V was clipped by 0 bases and J by 2 bases, with 5 bases between them. The length of the CDR3 is 14 residues. CDR1 and CDR2 (germline): LNHDA, SQIVND (reference sequence).

This clone was counted once. V usage is TRBV28 and J usage is TRBJ2-7, with TRBD1 identical over 8 bases. The CDR3 spans 11 residues. Trimming removed 8 bases from V and 3 bases from J; junction bases left unmatched: 0. Germline V gene data show CDR1 as MDHEN and CDR2 as SYDVKM. The DNA of the CDR3 is TGTGCCAGCGGACAGGGCTACGAGCAGTACTTC. Translating gives CASGQGYEQYF.

The chain couples TRBV28 to TRBJ1-3; no reliable D call. The CDR3 has 12 residues. Trimming removed 5 bases from V and 2 bases from J, with 4 bases in between. Germline CDR1 and CDR2: MDHEN and SYDVKM. Here the CDR3 reads CASSVTGNTIYF. CDR3 in DNA: TGTGCCAGCAGTGTCACTGGAAACACCATATATTTT.

The genes are TRBV7-9 and TRBJ2-1; 14 bases agree with TRBD2. Trimming removed 5 bases from V and 4 bases from J; junction bases left unmatched: 7. This CDR3 spans 17 amino acids. CDR1 SEHNR and CDR2 FQNEAQ come from the germline V gene (reference sequence). The CDR3 region is CASSRGTSGSRYNEQFF. The CDR3 bases are TGTGCCAGCAGCCGCGGGACTAGCGGGAGTAGGTACAATGAGCAGTTCTTC.

The chain is built from TRBV5-4 and TRBJ2-1, with 10 bases that match TRBD2. After removal of 4 bases from V and 8 bases from J, the junction contained 3 bases not matched to a gene. This CDR3 comprises 13 residues. CDR1 is SGHNT and CDR2 is YYREEE in the germline V gene (reference sequence). DNA for the CDR3: TGTGCCAGCAGCGGGACTAGCGAACATGAGCAGTTCTTC. Protein: CASSGTSEHEQFF. The full variable domain, completed using reference TRBV5-4 and TRBJ2-1, is ETGVTQSPTHLIKTRGQQVTLRCSSQSGHNTVSWYQQALGQGPQFIFQYYREEENGRGNFPPRFSGLQFPNYSSELNVNALELDDSALYLCASSGTSEHEQFFGPGTRLTVL.

The chain couples TRBV18 to TRBJ1-1; a possible D gene is TRBD1 (5 bases). This CDR3 comprises 15 residues. The V end lost 1 base, the J end lost 2 bases, and 11 bases lay between the germline ends. Germline V lookup: CDR1 KGHSH, CDR2 LQKENI. CDR3 residues: CASSPRGVENTEAFF. CDR3 coding DNA: TGTGCCAGCTCACCACGGGGGGTGGAAAACACTGAAGCTTTCTTT.

The chain links TRBV28 to TRBJ1-6, with D perhaps TRBD1 (6 bases). The V and J ends lost 7 bases and 9 bases respectively, with 16 bases between them. CDR1 is MDHEN, CDR2 SYDVKM, per germline. The CDR3 contains 14 residues. CDR3 DNA sequence: TGTGCCAGCACCCCACAGGGCCTAGGTTCACCCCTCCACTTT. Translation gives CASTPQGLGSPLHF.

The chain links TRBV5-1 to TRBJ2-7, with D perhaps matching TRBD1 (5 bases). The germline CDR1 and CDR2 sequences are SGHRS and YFSETQ. This CDR3 region has 14 residues. The V gene lost 4 bases and the J gene lost 5 bases, with 16 bases spanning the gap. As DNA, the CDR3 is TGCGCCAGCAGCCCTTTGTGGGGCTCGAACGAGCAGTACTTC. It translates to CASSPLWGSNEQYF.

This chain joins TRBV4-1 and TRBJ1-6; 8 bases are shared with TRBD1. The CDR3 covers 16 residues. V trimming: 4 bases; J trimming: 7 bases; junction bases outside the gene matches: 9. CDR1 and CDR2 (germline): MGHRA, YSYEKL. The CDR3 sequence: CASSPRGQGRNSPLHF. DNA for the CDR3: TGCGCCAGCAGCCCCCGTGGACAGGGCCGGAATTCACCCCTCCACTTT.

The rearrangement joins TRBV7-2 to TRBJ1-5; D gene ambiguous. The CDR3 totals 13 residues. V lost 3 bases, J lost 0 bases, and 3 bases lay in between. Germline V gene sequence: CDR1 SGHTA, CDR2 FQGNSA. CDR3 coding DNA: TGTGCCAGCAGCTTTAATAGCAATCAGCCCCAGCATTTT. It translates to CASSFNSNQPQHF.

This clone showed up just once. The chain couples TRBV11-1 to TRBJ2-7; TRBD2 aligns across 9 bases. The junction had 7 bases not matched to a gene; V was cut back by 3 bases and J by 4 bases. Germline assignment: CDR1 SGHAT and CDR2 FQDESV (reference sequence). The CDR3 runs 15 residues. CDR3 in amino acids: CASSLGLASGYEQYF. DNA of the CDR3: TGTGCCAGCAGCTTGGGACTAGCTTCGGGTTACGAGCAGTACTTC. Full variable domain (outside the CDR3, taken from reference TRBV11-1 and TRBJ2-7): EAEVAQSPRYKITEKSQAVAFWCDPISGHATLYWYRQILGQGPELLVQFQDESVVDDSQLPKDRFSAERLKGVDSTLKIQPAELGDSAMYLCASSLGLASGYEQYFGPGTRLTVT.

The chain is built from TRBV6-5 and TRBJ1-5; possibly TRBD1 for D (5 bases). Germline CDR1 is MNHEY and CDR2 is SVGAGI. The CDR3 loop spans 16 amino acids. The ends were cut back, 0 bases at V and 1 base at J, with 10 bases in the middle. CDR3 DNA sequence: TGTGCCAGCAGTTACTCCTACAGGCTAAGCAATCAGCCCCAGCATTTT. Translation: CASSYSYRLSNQPQHF.